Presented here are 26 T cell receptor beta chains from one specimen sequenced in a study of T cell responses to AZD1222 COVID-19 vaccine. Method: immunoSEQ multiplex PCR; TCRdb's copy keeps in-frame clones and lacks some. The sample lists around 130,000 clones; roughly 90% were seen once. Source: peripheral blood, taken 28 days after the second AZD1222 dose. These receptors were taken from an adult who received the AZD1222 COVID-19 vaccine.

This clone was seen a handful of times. CDR3 coding DNA: TGTGCCAGCAGTTCCGCCGACAGGGGGCTTACTGAAGCTTTCTTT. Protein sequence: CASSSADRGLTEAFF. This sequence joins TRBV6-6 and TRBJ1-1; TRBD1 agrees at 10 bases. The CDR3 spans 15 residues. Unmatched junction bases numbered 7, after V lost 4 bases and J lost 5 bases. CDR1 and CDR2 (germline): MNHNY, SVGAGI (reference sequence).

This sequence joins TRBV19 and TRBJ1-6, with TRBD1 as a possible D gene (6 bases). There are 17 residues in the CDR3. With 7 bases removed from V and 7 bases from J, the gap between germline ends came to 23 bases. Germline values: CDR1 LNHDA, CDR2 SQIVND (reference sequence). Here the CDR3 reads CASTNPGTSSRNSPLHF. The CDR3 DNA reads TGTGCCAGTACGAACCCCGGGACATCCTCGCGGAATTCACCCCTCCACTTT.

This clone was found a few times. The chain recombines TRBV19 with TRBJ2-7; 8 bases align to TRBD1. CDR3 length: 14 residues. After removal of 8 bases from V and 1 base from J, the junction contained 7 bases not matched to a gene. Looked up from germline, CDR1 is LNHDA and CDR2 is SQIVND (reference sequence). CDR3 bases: TGTGCCAGTGGGACAGGTGGGGGTTCCTACGAGCAGTACTTC. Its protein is CASGTGGGSYEQYF.

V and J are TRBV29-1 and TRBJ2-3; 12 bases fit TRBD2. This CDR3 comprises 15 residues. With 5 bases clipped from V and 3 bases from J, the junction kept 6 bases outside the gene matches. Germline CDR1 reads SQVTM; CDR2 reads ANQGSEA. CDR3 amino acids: CSVSRTSGRTDTQYF. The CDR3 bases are TGCAGCGTTTCCCGTACTAGCGGGAGGACAGATACGCAGTATTTT.

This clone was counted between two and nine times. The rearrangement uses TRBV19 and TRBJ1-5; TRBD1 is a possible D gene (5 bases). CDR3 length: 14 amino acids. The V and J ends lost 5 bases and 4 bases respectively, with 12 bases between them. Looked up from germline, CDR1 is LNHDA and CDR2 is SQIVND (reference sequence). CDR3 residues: CASSGRGRNQPQHF. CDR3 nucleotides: TGTGCCAGTAGTGGAAGGGGTCGAAATCAGCCCCAGCATTTT.

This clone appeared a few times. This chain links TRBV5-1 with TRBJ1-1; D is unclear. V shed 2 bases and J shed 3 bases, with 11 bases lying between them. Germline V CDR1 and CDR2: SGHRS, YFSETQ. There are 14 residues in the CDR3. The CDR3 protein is CASSFRGGDTEAFF. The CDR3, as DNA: TGCGCCAGCAGCTTTCGCGGTGGGGACACTGAAGCTTTCTTT.

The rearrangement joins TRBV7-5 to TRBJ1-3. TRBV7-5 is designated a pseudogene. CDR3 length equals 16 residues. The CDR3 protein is CVRTVRQGGAGNTIYF. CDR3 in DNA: TGTGTCAGAACCGTGAGACAAGGGGGGGCTGGAAACACCATATATTTT.

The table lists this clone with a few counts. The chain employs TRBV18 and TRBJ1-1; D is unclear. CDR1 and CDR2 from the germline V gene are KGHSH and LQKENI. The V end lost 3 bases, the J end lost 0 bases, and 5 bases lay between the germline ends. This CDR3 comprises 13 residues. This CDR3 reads CASSPQMNTEAFF. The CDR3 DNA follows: TGTGCCAGCTCACCCCAGATGAACACTGAAGCTTTCTTT.

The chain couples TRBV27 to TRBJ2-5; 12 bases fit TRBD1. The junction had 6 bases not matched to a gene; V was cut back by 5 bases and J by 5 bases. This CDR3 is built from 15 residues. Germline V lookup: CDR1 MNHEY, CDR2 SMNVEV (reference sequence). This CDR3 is CASSRDRGRGETQYF. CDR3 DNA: TGTGCCAGCAGTAGGGACAGGGGGCGCGGGGAGACCCAGTACTTC.

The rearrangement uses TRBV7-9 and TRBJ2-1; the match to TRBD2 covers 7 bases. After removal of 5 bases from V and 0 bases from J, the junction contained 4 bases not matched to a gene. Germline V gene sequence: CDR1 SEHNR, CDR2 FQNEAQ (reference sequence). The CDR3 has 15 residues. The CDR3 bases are TGTGCCAGCAGCCCGCGGGGGAACTCCTACAATGAGCAGTTCTTC. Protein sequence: CASSPRGNSYNEQFF.

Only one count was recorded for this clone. This CDR3 is CASSPTPGPLLAGGRRPKFF. The CDR3 bases are TGTGCCAGCAGTCCCACCCCCGGGCCCCTACTCGCGGGAGGTCGCCGGCCTAAGTTCTTC. This rearrangement joins TRBV27 to TRBJ2-1; 8 bases map to TRBD2. Germline lookup yields CDR1 MNHEY and CDR2 SMNVEV (reference sequence). V dropped 5 bases and J dropped 14; count of bases not matched to a gene: 32. The CDR3 spans 20 residues.

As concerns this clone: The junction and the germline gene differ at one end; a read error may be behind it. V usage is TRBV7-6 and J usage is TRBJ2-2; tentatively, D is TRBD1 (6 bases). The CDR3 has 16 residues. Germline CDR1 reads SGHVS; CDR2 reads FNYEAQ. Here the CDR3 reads CASTLAGTPNTGELFF. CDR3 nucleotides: TGTGCCAGCACCTTAGCCGGGACACCGAACACCGGGGAGCTGTTTTTT.

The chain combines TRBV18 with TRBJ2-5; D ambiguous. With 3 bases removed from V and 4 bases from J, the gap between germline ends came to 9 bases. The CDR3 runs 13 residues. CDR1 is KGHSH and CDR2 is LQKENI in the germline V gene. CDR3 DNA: TGTGCCAGCTCACCTCAAAGTGGAGAGACCCAGTACTTC. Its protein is CASSPQSGETQYF. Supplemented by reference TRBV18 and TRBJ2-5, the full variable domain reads NAGVMQNPRHLVRRRGQEARLRCSPMKGHSHVYWYRQLPEEGLKFMVYLQKENIIDESGMPKERFSAEFPKEGPSILRIQQVVRGDSAAYFCASSPQSGETQYFGPGTRLLVL.

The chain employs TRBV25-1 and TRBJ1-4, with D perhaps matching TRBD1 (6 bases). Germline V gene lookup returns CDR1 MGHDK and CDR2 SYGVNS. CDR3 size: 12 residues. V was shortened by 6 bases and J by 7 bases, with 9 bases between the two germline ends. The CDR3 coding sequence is TGTGCCAGCAGGGGGGGCGGTGAAAAACTGTTTTTT. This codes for CASRGGGEKLFF.

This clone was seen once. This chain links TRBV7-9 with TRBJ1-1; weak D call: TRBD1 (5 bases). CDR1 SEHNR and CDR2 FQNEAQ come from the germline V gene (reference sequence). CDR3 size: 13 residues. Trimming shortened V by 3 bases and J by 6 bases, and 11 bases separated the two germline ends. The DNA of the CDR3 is TGTGCCAGCAGCTTCCGACAGTTCCCTGAAGCTTTCTTT. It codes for CASSFRQFPEAFF.

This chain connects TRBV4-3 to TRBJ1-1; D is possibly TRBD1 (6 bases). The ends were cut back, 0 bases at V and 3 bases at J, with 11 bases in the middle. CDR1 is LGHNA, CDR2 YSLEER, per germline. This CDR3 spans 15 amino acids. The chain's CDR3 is CASSQDGPGDTEAFF. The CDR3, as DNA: TGCGCCAGCAGCCAAGATGGGCCAGGGGACACTGAAGCTTTCTTT.

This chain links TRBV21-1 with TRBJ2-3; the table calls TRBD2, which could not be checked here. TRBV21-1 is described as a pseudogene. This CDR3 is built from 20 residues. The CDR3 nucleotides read TGTGCCAGCAGCCATCCACTAGCGGGAGGACCCTATATTAGCACAGATACGCAGTATTTT. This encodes CASSHPLAGGPYISTDTQYF.

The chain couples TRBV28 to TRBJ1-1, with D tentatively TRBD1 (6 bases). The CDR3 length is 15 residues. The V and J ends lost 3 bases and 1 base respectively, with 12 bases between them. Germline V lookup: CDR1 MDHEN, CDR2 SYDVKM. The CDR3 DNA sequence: TGTGCCAGCAGTTTTGTGGGGGCGGGGAACACTGAAGCTTTCTTT. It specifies CASSFVGAGNTEAFF.

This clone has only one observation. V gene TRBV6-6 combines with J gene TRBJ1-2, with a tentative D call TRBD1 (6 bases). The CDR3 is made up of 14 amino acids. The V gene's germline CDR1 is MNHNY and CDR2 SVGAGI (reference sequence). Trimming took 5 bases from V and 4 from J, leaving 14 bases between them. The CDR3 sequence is CASSPYMGAYGYTF. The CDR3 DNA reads TGTGCCAGCAGTCCCTATATGGGGGCCTATGGCTACACCTTC.

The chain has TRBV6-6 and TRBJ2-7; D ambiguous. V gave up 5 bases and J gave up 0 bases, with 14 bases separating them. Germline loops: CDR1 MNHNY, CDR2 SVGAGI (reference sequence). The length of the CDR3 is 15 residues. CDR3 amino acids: CASSPTPRSSYEQYF. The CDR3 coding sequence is TGTGCCAGCAGTCCAACACCCAGAAGCTCCTACGAGCAGTACTTC.

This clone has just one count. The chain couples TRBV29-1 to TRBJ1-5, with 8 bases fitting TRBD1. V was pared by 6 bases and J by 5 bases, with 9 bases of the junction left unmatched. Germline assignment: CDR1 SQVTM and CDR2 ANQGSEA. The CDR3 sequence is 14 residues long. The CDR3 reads CSVRGTGPDQPQHF. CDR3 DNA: TGCAGCGTACGGGGGACAGGACCAGATCAGCCCCAGCATTTT. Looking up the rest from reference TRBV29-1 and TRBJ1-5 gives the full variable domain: SAVISQKPSRDICQRGTSLTIQCQVDSQVTMMFWYRQQPGQSLTLIATANQGSEATYESGFVIDKFPISRPNLTFSTLTVSNMSPEDSSIYLCSVRGTGPDQPQHFGDGTRLSIL.

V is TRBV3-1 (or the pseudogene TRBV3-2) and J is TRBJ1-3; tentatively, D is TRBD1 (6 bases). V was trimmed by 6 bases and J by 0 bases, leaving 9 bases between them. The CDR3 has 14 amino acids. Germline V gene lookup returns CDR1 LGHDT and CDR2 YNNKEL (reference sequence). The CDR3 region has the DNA TGTGCCAGCAGGGACAGCAGCTCTGGAAACACCATATATTTT. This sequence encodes CASRDSSSGNTIYF.

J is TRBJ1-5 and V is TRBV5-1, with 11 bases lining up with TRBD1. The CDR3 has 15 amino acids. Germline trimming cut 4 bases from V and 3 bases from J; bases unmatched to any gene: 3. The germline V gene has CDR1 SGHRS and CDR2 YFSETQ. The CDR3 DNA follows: TGCGCCAGCAGCCCGGGACAGGGGGACAATCAGCCCCAGCATTTT. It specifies CASSPGQGDNQPQHF.

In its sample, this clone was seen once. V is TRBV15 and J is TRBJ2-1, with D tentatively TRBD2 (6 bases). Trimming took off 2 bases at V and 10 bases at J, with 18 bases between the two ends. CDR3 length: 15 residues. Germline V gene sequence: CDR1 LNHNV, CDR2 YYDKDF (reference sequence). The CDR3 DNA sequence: TGTGCCACCAGCAGACCTCTGAGGGAGGCTGAGGAGCAGTTCTTC. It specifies CATSRPLREAEEQFF.

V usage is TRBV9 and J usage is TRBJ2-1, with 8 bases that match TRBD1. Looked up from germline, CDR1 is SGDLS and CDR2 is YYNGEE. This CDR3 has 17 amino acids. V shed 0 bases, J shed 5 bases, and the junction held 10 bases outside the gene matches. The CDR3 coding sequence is TGTGCCAGCAGCGTAGGAACAAGGGCAGGGGGCCACAATGAGCAGTTCTTC. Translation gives CASSVGTRAGGHNEQFF.

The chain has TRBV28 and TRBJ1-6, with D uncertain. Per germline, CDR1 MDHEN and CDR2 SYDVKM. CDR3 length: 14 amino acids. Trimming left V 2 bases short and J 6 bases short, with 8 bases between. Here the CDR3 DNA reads TGTGCCAGCAGTTTACAGCAGTCTAATTCACCCCTCCACTTT. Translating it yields CASSLQQSNSPLHF.